The 9 T cell receptor beta chains presented below share a single source sample, sequenced in a study of OX40 agonist ivuxolimab in advanced cancers. Repertoires were generated with immunoSEQ multiplex PCR, while TCRdb's copy carries only in-frame clones and drops some. This table holds tens of thousands of clones, approximately 80% found once. The sequenced sample was CD4+ or CD8+ T cells sorted from blood, obtained in a trial of the OX40 agonist ivuxolimab. These receptors all come from an adult with an advanced solid tumor such as melanoma, head and neck, liver or kidney cancer.

The chain combines TRBV25-1 with TRBJ2-3; D possibly uses TRBD1 or TRBD2 (5 bases each). Germline V gene lookup returns CDR1 MGHDK and CDR2 SYGVNS. V was pared by 5 bases and J by 2 bases, with 17 bases between. The CDR3 is 16 amino acids. The CDR3 region is CASSTWGTGTTDTQYF. CDR3 in DNA: TGTGCCAGCAGTACCTGGGGGACGGGTACCACAGATACGCAGTATTTT.

The chain employs TRBV6-5 and TRBJ1-6; TRBD1 aligns across 8 bases. CDR3 length: 13 residues. With V trimmed by 6 bases and J by 12 bases, 7 bases remained unmatched. Germline lookup yields CDR1 MNHEY and CDR2 SVGAGI. CDR3 coding DNA: TGTGCCAGCAGCGACAGGGGTGGGGGACCCCTCCACTTT. Amino acid sequence: CASSDRGGGPLHF.

This clone was observed a few times. The chain recombines TRBV7-8 with TRBJ1-5; TRBD1 might be the D (6 bases). CDR3 length: 15 amino acids. V was trimmed by 0 bases and J by 5 bases, leaving 11 bases between them. CDR1 and CDR2 from the germline V gene are SGHVS and FQNEAQ. The CDR3 sequence: CASSLAGAPHQPQHF. CDR3 DNA sequence: TGTGCCAGCAGCTTAGCGGGGGCCCCCCATCAGCCCCAGCATTTT.

This chain joins TRBV18 and TRBJ1-1; TRBD1 aligns across 7 bases. Germline V gene data show CDR1 as KGHSH and CDR2 as LQKENI. The V segment lost 4 bases and the J segment 1 base; nucleotides outside the gene matches: 9. This CDR3 region has 16 residues. DNA of the CDR3: TGTGCCAGCTCACAAGACAGGGCGTGGGAGAACACTGAAGCTTTCTTT. Translation: CASSQDRAWENTEAFF.

V usage is TRBV7-8 and J usage is TRBJ2-3; TRBD1 might be the D (6 bases). V was clipped by 3 bases and J by 2 bases, with 9 bases between them. The germline V gene has CDR1 SGHVS and CDR2 FQNEAQ. The CDR3 has 14 residues. The CDR3 nucleotides read TGTGCCAGCAGCTTCGACAGGTACACAGATACGCAGTATTTT. It is translated as CASSFDRYTDTQYF.

The rearrangement joins TRBV19 to TRBJ1-1, with D hard to call. The CDR3 extends over 14 amino acids. V was cut by 4 bases and J by 0 bases, with 9 bases left in between. Germline V gene lookup returns CDR1 LNHDA and CDR2 SQIVND (reference sequence). The CDR3 region has the DNA TGTGCCAGTAGTACCAATCATTTGAACACTGAAGCTTTCTTT. It yields the protein CASSTNHLNTEAFF.

This clone was detected many times. J is TRBJ1-1 and V is TRBV18; possible D gene TRBD1, 5 bases. This CDR3 region has 13 residues. Germline CDR1 reads KGHSH; CDR2 reads LQKENI. V shed 4 bases and J shed 0 bases, with 6 bases lying between them. The CDR3 is CASSQQVNTEAFF. In DNA, the CDR3 is TGTGCCAGCTCACAACAGGTGAACACTGAAGCTTTCTTT.

The chain links TRBV28 to TRBJ1-1; 8 bases are shared with TRBD1. This CDR3 contains 15 residues. Germline assignment: CDR1 MDHEN and CDR2 SYDVKM. Trimming removed 3 bases from V and 9 bases from J; junction bases left unmatched: 12. The CDR3 protein is CASSFRGTGIRQAFF. The CDR3 DNA follows: TGTGCCAGCAGTTTTAGGGGGACAGGTATAAGACAAGCTTTCTTT.

The V and J genes are TRBV28 and TRBJ1-2; D gene unclear. The V and J ends lost 10 bases and 5 bases respectively, with 14 bases between them. Germline CDR1 is MDHEN and CDR2 is SYDVKM. This CDR3 has 12 amino acids. The CDR3: CATSSDLYGYTF. DNA for the CDR3: TGTGCCACCAGCTCGGACCTTTATGGCTACACCTTC.